This TCR beta chain is drawn from a study of T-cell memory formation after mild COVID-19. TCR alpha and TCR beta cDNA libraries with sample barcodes and UMIs came from 5'RACE using constant-segment primers. A single record per CDR3 protein comes from TCRdb applying MiXCR to the 5' RACE reads. The table lists 80,000 to 95,000 distinct CDR3 sequences, 25% of them singletons. With 5 bases clipped from V and 1 base from J, the junction kept 7 bases outside the gene matches. This CDR3 is built from 16 residues. Germline V gene data show CDR1 as LGHNT and CDR2 as FRNRAP. Study-level findings and limits: Clones contracting over day 15 to 85 were CD4/CD8 balanced, with later expanders leaning CD4+. Chiefly within CM and EM were the contracting CD4+ clones; CD8+ ones were within EMRA. Pre-infection memory carried some responding clones, suggesting that cross-reactive memory joined.

Details on this clonotype: Antigen: not known.

This TCR derives from a man between 18 and 35 years old who had mild COVID-19 (a few samples of this study predate the infection). Cell type and time point are not known. Sequenced sample: PBMCs or a T cell subset sorted from them (not recorded which). The J gene is TRBJ2-4, the V gene TRBV12-5; 8 positions agree with TRBD1. The CDR3 DNA follows: TGTGCTAGTGGTATCGCAGGGGGCATCGCCAAAAACATTCAGTACTTC. This codes for CASGIAGGIAKNIQYF. The full variable domain, its missing parts supplied by reference TRBV12-5 and TRBJ2-4, is DARVTQTPRHKVTEMGQEVTMRCQPILGHNTVFWYRQTMMQGLELLAYFRNRAPLDDSGMPKDRFSAEMPDATLATLKIQPSEPRDSAVYFCASGIAGGIAKNIQYFGAGTRLSVL.